This T cell receptor beta chain was sequenced for a study of blood T cells in healthy people across ages. Study-wide results and limits: TCR beta diversity, measured per million T cells, fell in a roughly linear way with age. Changes seen in expanded clonotypes were possibly confounded by donor CMV status left unknown.

A J-beta primer mix and a sample-barcoded 5' primer were used in a second PCR of roughly 6 to 11 cycles. TCRdb ran MiXCR on the 5' RACE reads and lists one entry per CDR3 protein. This sample has 450,000 to 700,000 distinct CDR3 sequences, with 27% found just once. This clonotype was recorded a few times. Its antigen is unidentified. V lost 6 bases and J lost 0; bases outside the gene matches: 9. The CDR3 runs to 16 residues. Germline V lookup: CDR1 ENHRY, CDR2 SYGVKD. This TCR came from a woman aged 70 to 79 in good health. Sequences were obtained from blood. This chain links TRBV10-3 with TRBJ2-3, with 7 bases fitting TRBD1. CDR3 residues: CAIRAGTVASTDTQYF. The CDR3 DNA reads as TGTGCCATCAGAGCCGGGACAGTTGCTAGCACAGATACGCAGTATTTT.